This T cell receptor (beta chain) was recorded in a study of shared clonotypes between healthy human individuals. Clones were read by immunoSEQ multiplex PCR, and TCRdb kept only the in-frame ones, dropping some. The data contain about half a million clones, 75% to 85% of them singletons. The J segment lost 4 bases and the V segment lost 4 bases, leaving 3 bases of the junction unmatched. The CDR3 sequence is 13 residues long. Germline V gene sequence: CDR1 SGHTA, CDR2 FQGTGA. This clonotype was obtained from a woman aged 40 to 50 in good health. Some clones in this sample may be carry-over from other donors' samples. The V call is TRBV7-3, the J call TRBJ1-1, with 7 positions matching TRBD1. Sequencing was performed on PBMCs. Here the CDR3 DNA reads TGTGCCAGCAGCTCGACAGGGCCCACTGAAGCTTTCTTT. Its protein is CASSSTGPTEAFF.